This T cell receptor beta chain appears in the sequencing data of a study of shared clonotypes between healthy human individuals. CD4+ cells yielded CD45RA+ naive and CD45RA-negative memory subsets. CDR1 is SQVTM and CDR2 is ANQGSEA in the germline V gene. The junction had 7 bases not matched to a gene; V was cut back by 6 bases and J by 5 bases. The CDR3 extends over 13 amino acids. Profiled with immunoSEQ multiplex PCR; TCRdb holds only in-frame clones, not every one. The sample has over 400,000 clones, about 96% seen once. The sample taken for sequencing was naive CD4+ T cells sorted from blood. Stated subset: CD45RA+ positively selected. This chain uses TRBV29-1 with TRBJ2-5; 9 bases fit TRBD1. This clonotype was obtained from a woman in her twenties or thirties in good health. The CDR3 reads CSVGQGRMETQYF. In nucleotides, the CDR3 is TGCAGCGTAGGACAGGGGCGAATGGAGACCCAGTACTTC.